This TCR beta chain comes out of a study of OX40 agonist ivuxolimab in advanced cancers. Overall study context: Dose-escalation patients were diagnosed with hepatocellular carcinoma, melanoma, renal cell cancer or head and neck cancer. Antecedent anti-PD-1, anti-PD-L1 or anti-CTLA-4 therapy was permissible, with roughly 36% having received some. Regarding the study as a whole: What antigens the expanded peripheral T cells recognized was never established. Both CD4+ and CD8+ T cell populations in blood had undergone clonal expansion by week 6 at 0.1 to 3.0 mg/kg.

CDR3 length equals 15 residues. Per germline, CDR1 SGHRS and CDR2 YFSETQ. The V gene end was trimmed by 3 bases and the J gene end by 5 bases; junction bases not matched to a gene: 8. Assay used: immunoSEQ multiplex PCR; TCRdb lists only in-frame clones, some missing. Of approximately 68,000 clones in the sample, about nine tenths were seen once. In the case of this clone: What it binds is unknown.

This clonotype originated in an adult with an advanced solid tumor such as melanoma, head and neck, liver or kidney cancer. The source was CD4+ or CD8+ T cells sorted from blood, collected in a trial of the OX40 agonist ivuxolimab. The chain joins TRBV5-1 to TRBJ1-1; 9 positions agree with TRBD1. The CDR3 sequence: CASSSQGAPDTEAFF. The CDR3 nucleotides read TGCGCCAGCAGCTCACAGGGGGCTCCGGATACTGAAGCTTTCTTT.